One TCR beta chain is described in this entry. The clone's antigen remains unknown. Per-base qualities were not stored, and no clone one base away is much larger. This entry comes from a study of blood T cell repertoires in COVID-19 (dated by TCRdb to about 2020). Concerning the study at large: Samples from collaborators originated in the United States, Italy and Spain and spanned both the acute and convalescent phases of COVID-19. Where available, HLA class I and class II types were obtained from metadata supplied by the sample provider rather than from assay-based typing. The samples were drawn from two sources: the first 160 participants of the ongoing ImmuneRACE study, and 950 to 1,500 subjects contributed by 6 global collaborators. A freely available public database, intended as a resource for researchers studying the immune response to SARS-CoV-2, is where the repertoires were released. The material from the prospective study consisted of cDNA or gDNA derived from T cells, B-cell-depleted T cells, or PBMCs. A de-identified subject ID, COVID-19 status, age in years and sex were almost always included in the sample metadata. Deeply sampled blood TCRbeta repertoires from subjects exposed to, actively infected with, or recovered from COVID-19 were included in the dataset. The research as a whole found: The amount of clinical and demographic metadata varied by source and participant and was provided uncurated.

Participants in the prospective study were aged about 18 to 90 years, lived in 24 United States geographic areas, and enrolled through a virtual design. In the prospective study, participants were assigned to cohorts based on the clinical history participants reported in a screening survey and a study questionnaire. Each participant in the prospective study had whole blood, serum and a nasopharyngeal or oropharyngeal swab collected by mobile phlebotomists. Participants in the prospective study had the option to provide additional blood draws and questionnaires over a roughly 2-month period. Prospective study blood samples were shipped either frozen or at room temperature before DNA extraction. Compared with germline, V lacks 0 bases and J lacks 3 bases; bases without a gene match: 3. Reading from cysteine to phenylalanine, the CDR3 counts 16 amino acids. The only DNA kept is the CDR3, 48 bases in frame from the first base. As encoded in the germline V gene, CDR1 is MDHEN while CDR2 is SYDVKM.

TCRbeta CDR3 regions were amplified from genomic DNA by means of the immunoSEQ Assay, a bias-controlled multiplex PCR. The authors' analysis ran thus. The number of nucleated cells in each sample was estimated by amplification of reference gene primers within the assay. Sequence reads were collapsed and filtered to measure the absolute abundance of every unique TCRbeta CDR3 rearrangement. For each sample, productive Simpson clonality was calculated as the square root of Simpson's diversity index over productive rearrangements. TCRdb provides this immuneACCESS table in a form limited to in-frame rearrangements. Some clones are lacking; in checked studies, under half of them reflect an unresolved V gene, and why the rest are absent is not known. V and J calls and clone size are as listed in that table; D and trimming were resolved from the DNA. Across this sample there are fewer than 250,000 clones, with around 85% seen only once. The ten top clones hold about 3.8% of the sample.

This receptor was taken from a woman in her forties with acute COVID-19. The sequenced sample consisted of PBMCs or T cells enriched from blood (not recorded which). Recombination linked TRBV28 to TRBJ2-3, and TRBD1 matches 10 of the central bases. CDR3 reads: CASSLWGTGVTDTQYF. In nucleotide form, the sequence is TGTGCCAGCAGTTTATGGGGGACAGGGGTAACAGATACGCAGTATTTT.